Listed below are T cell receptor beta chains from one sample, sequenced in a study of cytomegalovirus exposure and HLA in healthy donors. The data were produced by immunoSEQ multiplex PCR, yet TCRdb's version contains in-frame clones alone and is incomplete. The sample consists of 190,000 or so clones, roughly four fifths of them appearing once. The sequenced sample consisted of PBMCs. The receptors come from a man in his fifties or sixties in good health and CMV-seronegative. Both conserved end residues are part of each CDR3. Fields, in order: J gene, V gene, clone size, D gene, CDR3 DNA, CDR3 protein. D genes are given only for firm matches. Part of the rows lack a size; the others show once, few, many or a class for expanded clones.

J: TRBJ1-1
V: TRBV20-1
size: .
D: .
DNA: TGCAGTGCTAAGACTTACACTGAAGCTTTCTTT
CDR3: CSAKTYTEAFF

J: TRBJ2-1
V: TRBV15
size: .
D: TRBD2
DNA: TGTGCCAGCCTACTAGCGGGGGGCTTACCTCGAGGTGAGCAGTTCTTC
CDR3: CASLLAGGLPRGEQFF

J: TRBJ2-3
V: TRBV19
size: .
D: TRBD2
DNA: TGTGCCAGTAGTACATCCGGGACTAGCGGCGGCACAGATACGCAGTATTTT
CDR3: CASSTSGTSGGTDTQYF

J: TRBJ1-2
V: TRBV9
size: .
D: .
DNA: TGTGCCAGCAGCGTAGTGGCGACGTCGGGAAGCGATGGCTACACCTTC
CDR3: CASSVVATSGSDGYTF

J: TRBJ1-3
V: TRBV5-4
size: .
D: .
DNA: TGTGCCAGCAGCCTCTACACTAGTCCTGGAAACACCATATATTTT
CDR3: CASSLYTSPGNTIYF

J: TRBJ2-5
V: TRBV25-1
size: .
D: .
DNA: TGTGCCAGCCGGGGACACCGGGAGACCCAGTACTTC
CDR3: CASRGHRETQYF

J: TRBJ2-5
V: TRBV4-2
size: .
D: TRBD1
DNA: TGTGCCAGCAGCCAAGATGACAGGGGGAAGAGGGAGACCCAGTACTTC
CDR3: CASSQDDRGKRETQYF

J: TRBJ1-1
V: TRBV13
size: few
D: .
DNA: TGTGCCAGCAGCACAGGGAGTGAAGCTTTCTTT
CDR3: CASSTGSEAFF

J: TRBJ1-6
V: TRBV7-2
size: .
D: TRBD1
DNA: TGTGCCAGCAGCTTAGGGCTGGGACAGGGTCATTCACCCCTCCACTTT
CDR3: CASSLGLGQGHSPLHF

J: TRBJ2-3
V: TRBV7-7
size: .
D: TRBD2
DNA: TGTGCTAGCAGCCGGACTAGCGGAACAGATACGCAGTATTTT
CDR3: CASSRTSGTDTQYF

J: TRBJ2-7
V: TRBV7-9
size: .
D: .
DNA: TGTGCCAGCAGCTTAGTGGGTGAGGCCTACGAGCAGTACTTC
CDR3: CASSLVGEAYEQYF

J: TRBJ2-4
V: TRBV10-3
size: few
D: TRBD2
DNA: TGTGCCATCAGTGGGGCGGGGGGGAACAAAAACATTCAGTACTTC
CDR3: CAISGAGGNKNIQYF

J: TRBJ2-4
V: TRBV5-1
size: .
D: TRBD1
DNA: TGCGCCAGCAGCTCCGGGACAGGCCAAAACATTCAGTACTTC
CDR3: CASSSGTGQNIQYF

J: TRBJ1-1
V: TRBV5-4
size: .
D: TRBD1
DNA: TGCGCCAGCAGCTTGGCCCAGGGGGCTGGTGAAGCTTTCTTT
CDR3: CASSLAQGAGEAFF

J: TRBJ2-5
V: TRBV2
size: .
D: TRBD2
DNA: TGTGCCAGCAGTGAAGCGGGGACTAGATCGGAGACCCAGTACTTC
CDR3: CASSEAGTRSETQYF

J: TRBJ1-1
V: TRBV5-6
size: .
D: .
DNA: TGTGCCAGCAGCCCGGGACGGGGGTTGGGGCGGAACACTGAAGCTTTCTTT
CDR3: CASSPGRGLGRNTEAFF

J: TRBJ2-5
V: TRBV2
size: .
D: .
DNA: TGTGCCACCACACGCCACGGACTGAAACAAGAGACCCAGTACTTC
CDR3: CATTRHGLKQETQYF

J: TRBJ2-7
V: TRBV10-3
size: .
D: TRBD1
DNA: TGTGCCTCCTGTGAGGGACAGGGGGCTTCCTACGAGCAGTACTTC
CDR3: CASCEGQGASYEQYF

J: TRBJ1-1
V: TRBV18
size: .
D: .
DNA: TGTGCCAGCTCACTATCTTTACCGGGACACCCAGACACTGAAGCTTTCTTT
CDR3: CASSLSLPGHPDTEAFF

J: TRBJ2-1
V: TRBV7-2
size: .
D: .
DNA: TGTGCCAGCAGCTTACCTATCTACAATGAGCAGTTCTTC
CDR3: CASSLPIYNEQFF

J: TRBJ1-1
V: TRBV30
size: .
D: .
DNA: TGTGCCTGGACCGCTCAGGGCAGATTGAACACTGAAGCTTTCTTT
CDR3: CAWTAQGRLNTEAFF

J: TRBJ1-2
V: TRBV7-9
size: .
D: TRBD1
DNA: TGTTCCAGCAGCTTAGGGGACAGGAACTATGGCTACACCTTC
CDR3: CSSSLGDRNYGYTF

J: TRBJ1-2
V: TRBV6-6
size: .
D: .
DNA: TGTGCCAGCAATCACGGGAGTTCGTCCAACTATGGCTACACCTTC
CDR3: CASNHGSSSNYGYTF

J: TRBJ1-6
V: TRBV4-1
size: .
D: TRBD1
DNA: TGCGCCAGCAGCCAAGACCTTGGACAGGGGGTTTCGCCCCTCCACTTT
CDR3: CASSQDLGQGVSPLHF

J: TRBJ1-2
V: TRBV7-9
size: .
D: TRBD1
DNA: TGTGCCAGCAGCACTCCGACAGGGGGCAAAGATGGCTACACCTTC
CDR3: CASSTPTGGKDGYTF

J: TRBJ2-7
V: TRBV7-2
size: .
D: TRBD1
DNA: TGTGCCAGCAGCCTGATCGGACAGGGGAGGGACGAGCAGTACTTC
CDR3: CASSLIGQGRDEQYF

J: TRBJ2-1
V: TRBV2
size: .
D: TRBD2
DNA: TGTGCCAGCAGGGTCAGACTAGCGGGGGGCTACAATGAGCAGTTCTTC
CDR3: CASRVRLAGGYNEQFF

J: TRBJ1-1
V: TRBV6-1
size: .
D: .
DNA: TGTGCCAGCAGCCTGCAGGGGCCCAACACTGAAGCTTTCTTT
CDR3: CASSLQGPNTEAFF

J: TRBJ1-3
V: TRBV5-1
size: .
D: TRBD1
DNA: TGCGCCAGCAGCTGGACAGGGCCCCAACAAAGCTCTGGAAACACCATATATTTT
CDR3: CASSWTGPQQSSGNTIYF

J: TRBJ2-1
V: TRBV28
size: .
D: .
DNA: TGTGCCAGCAGCTACAGCGCAAGGGGCCAACTATTCTCCTACAATGAGCAGTTCTTC
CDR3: CASSYSARGQLFSYNEQFF

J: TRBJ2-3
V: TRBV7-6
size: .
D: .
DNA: TGTGCCAGCAGCCCGACAACAGATACGCAGTATTTT
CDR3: CASSPTTDTQYF

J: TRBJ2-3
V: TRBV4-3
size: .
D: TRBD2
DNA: TGCGCCAGCAGCCAATTAGCGGGTAGTTTGGATACGCAGTATTTT
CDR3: CASSQLAGSLDTQYF

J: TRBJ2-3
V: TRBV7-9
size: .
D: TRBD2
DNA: TGTGCCAGCTCCGGGACTAGCGGGGGGGCTACGGCAGATACGCAGTATTTT
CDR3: CASSGTSGGATADTQYF

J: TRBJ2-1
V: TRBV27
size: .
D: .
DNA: TGTGCCAGCGGAGGGCCTTTTGGGGGGGGCACTGAGCAGTTCTTC
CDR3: CASGGPFGGGTEQFF

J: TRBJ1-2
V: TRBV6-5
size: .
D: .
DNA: TGTGCCAGCAGTTACTCGGTATCAGGGACATATGGCTACACCTTC
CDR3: CASSYSVSGTYGYTF

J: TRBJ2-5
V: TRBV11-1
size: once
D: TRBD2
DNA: TGTGCCAGCACCCAAGGGCGACTAGCGGGAGTAGAGACCCAGTACTTC
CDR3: CASTQGRLAGVETQYF

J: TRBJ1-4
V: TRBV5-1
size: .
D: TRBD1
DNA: TGCGCCAGCAGCTCGGGGTATGGGGACAGCACGGGAAAACTGTTTTTT
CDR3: CASSSGYGDSTGKLFF

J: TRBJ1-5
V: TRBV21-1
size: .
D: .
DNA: TGTGCCAGCAGCAAAGAGAGAGGGGACAGATGCGACGACCAGCCCCAGCATTTT
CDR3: CASSKERGDRCDDQPQHF

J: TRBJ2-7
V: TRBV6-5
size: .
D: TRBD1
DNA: TGTGCCAGCAGGCTTACCGGGACAGGGAGTCCGGAGCAGTACTTC
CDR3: CASRLTGTGSPEQYF

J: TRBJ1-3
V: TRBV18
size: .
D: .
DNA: TGTGCCAGCTCACCACCGGAGGTACGCTCTGGAAACACCATATATTTT
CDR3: CASSPPEVRSGNTIYF